The clone carrying this T cell receptor beta chain came up many times. These data originate in a study of Graves' ophthalmopathy and Graves' hyperthyroidism. Beta-chain TCR CDR3 regions were amplified from RNA transcripts. HTBI primers were used in a first-round RT-PCR, which preceded a second-round multiplex PCR. TCRdb recomputed calls from the multiplex PCR reads with MiXCR, one row per CDR3 protein. The repertoire holds 400,000 to 450,000 distinct CDR3 sequences, with around 21% as singletons. The CDR3 loop spans 17 amino acids. With 4 bases clipped from V and 0 bases from J, the junction kept 7 bases outside the gene matches.

Sequencing was performed on peripheral blood. The chain links TRBV12-3 or TRBV12-4 to TRBJ2-5; 11 bases agree with TRBD2. The receptor's source is a woman aged 18-35 years with stable Graves' hyperthyroidism. CDR3 sequence (DNA): TGTGCCAGCAGTTCCGGGACTAGCGGTGTTTACCAAGAGACCCAGTACTTC. Translation gives CASSSGTSGVYQETQYF.